This record covers a single TCR beta chain. Data came from immunoSEQ multiplex PCR; TCRdb stores just in-frame clones and leaves some out. The sample carries 20,000 to 25,000 clones, 85% to 95% recorded once. The sample comes from a study of T cell changes during pregnancy in multiple sclerosis. CDR3 length: 14 amino acids. Trimming left V 3 bases short and J 2 bases short, with 12 bases between. Germline CDR1 and CDR2: SGHRS and YFSETQ. The receptor was derived from a female donor with multiple sclerosis, enrolled in a pregnancy study. This chain joins TRBV5-1 and TRBJ2-7, with a tentative D call TRBD2 (6 bases). The sample in question was CD8+ T cells from peripheral blood mononuclear cells, obtained in the third trimester of pregnancy. The CDR3 sequence is CASSSIGGTYEQYF. The CDR3 nucleotides are TGCGCCAGCAGCTCGATCGGGGGAACCTACGAGCAGTACTTC.